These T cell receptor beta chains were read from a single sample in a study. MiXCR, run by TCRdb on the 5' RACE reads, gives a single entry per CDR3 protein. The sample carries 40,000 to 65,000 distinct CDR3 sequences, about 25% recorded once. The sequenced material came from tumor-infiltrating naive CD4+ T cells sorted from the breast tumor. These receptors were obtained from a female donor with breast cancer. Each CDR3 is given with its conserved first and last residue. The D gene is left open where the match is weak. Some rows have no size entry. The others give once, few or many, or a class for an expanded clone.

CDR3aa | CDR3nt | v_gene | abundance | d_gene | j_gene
CASKKGQDLSYGYTF | TGCGCCAGCAAAAAGGGGCAGGATTTATCCTATGGCTACACCTTC | TRBV10-2 | few | NA | TRBJ1-2
CASSQDLTDTEAFF | TGTGCCAGCAGCCAAGATCTAACAGACACTGAAGCTTTCTTT | TRBV4-2 | many | NA | TRBJ1-1
CASSSAGALGYTF | TGTGCCAGCAGCTCGGCGGGGGCGCTTGGCTACACCTTC | TRBV7-2 | medium-sized | NA | TRBJ1-2
CATATGWTDTQYF | TGTGCCACCGCGACAGGGTGGACAGATACGCAGTATTTT | TRBV24-1 | few | TRBD1 | TRBJ2-3
CASSLPPGLLSSGANVLTF | TGTGCCAGCAGCCTCCCGCCGGGACTCCTGTCCTCTGGGGCCAACGTCCTGACTTTC | TRBV3-1 | NA | NA | TRBJ2-6
CASSADRTPSSYEQYF | TGTGCCAGCAGTGCGGACCGCACCCCTTCGTCCTACGAGCAGTACTTC | TRBV2 | NA | NA | TRBJ2-7
CATSEGGTAKETQYF | TGTGCCACCAGTGAAGGAGGGACAGCCAAGGAGACCCAGTACTTC | TRBV24-1 | NA | NA | TRBJ2-5
CASSVGAGVQGTQYF | TGTGCCAGCAGCGTAGGGGCAGGCGTGCAGGGTACGCAGTATTTT | TRBV9 | few | NA | TRBJ2-3
CARLLVCSNQPQHF | TGTGCAAGGCTCTTAGTGTGTTCCAATCAGCCCCAGCATTTT | TRBV12-2 | NA | NA | TRBJ1-5
CSAILAGSTDTQYF | TGCAGTGCTATACTAGCTGGGTCCACAGATACGCAGTATTTT | TRBV20-1 | NA | NA | TRBJ2-3
CASRATNRGHEQYF | TGTGCCAGCAGGGCTACTAACAGGGGCCACGAGCAGTACTTC | TRBV12-3/TRBV12-4 | NA | TRBD1 | TRBJ2-7
CASGPGHGSTDTQYF | TGCGCCAGCGGTCCCGGACACGGCTCCACAGATACGCAGTATTTT | TRBV5-1 | NA | NA | TRBJ2-3
CATSRQGGTQTQYF | TGTGCCACCAGCCGACAGGGTGGGACACAGACCCAGTACTTC | TRBV15 | many | TRBD1 | TRBJ2-5
CASSLVTNAVQPQHF | TGTGCCAGCAGCTTAGTAACGAATGCTGTTCAGCCCCAGCATTTT | TRBV7-2 | NA | NA | TRBJ1-5
CSVSGDLGYEQYF | TGCAGCGTGTCAGGGGATTTAGGCTACGAGCAGTACTTC | TRBV29-1 | NA | NA | TRBJ2-7
CASSSSSFNQPQHF | TGTGCCAGCAGCTCCAGTAGTTTCAATCAGCCCCAGCATTTT | TRBV7-2 | few | NA | TRBJ1-5
CASSPNPSGSGETQYF | TGCGCCAGCAGCCCCAACCCGAGCGGGAGTGGAGAGACCCAGTACTTC | TRBV5-1 | NA | TRBD2 | TRBJ2-5
CASSLPTGGNAYEQYF | TGTGCCAGCAGCTTACCGACAGGGGGGAATGCCTACGAGCAGTACTTC | TRBV11-2 | NA | TRBD1 | TRBJ2-7
CASSLFDAYNEQFF | TGTGCCAGCAGTTTATTCGATGCCTACAATGAGCAGTTCTTC | TRBV12-3/TRBV12-4 | few | NA | TRBJ2-1
CASSPIAGGWTGELFF | TGTGCCAGCAGCCCAATAGCGGGAGGTTGGACCGGGGAGCTGTTTTTT | TRBV4-2 | few | TRBD2 | TRBJ2-2
CASSADRSHEQYF | TGTGCCAGCAGCGCAGACAGGTCCCACGAGCAGTACTTC | TRBV7-7 | few | NA | TRBJ2-7
CASSWDREQPQHF | TGCGCCAGCAGCTGGGACAGGGAACAGCCCCAGCATTTT | TRBV5-1 | few | TRBD1 | TRBJ1-5
CASSDGTGAASNYGYTF | TGTGCCAGCTCAGACGGGACAGGGGCCGCTAGTAACTATGGCTACACCTTC | TRBV18 | few | TRBD1 | TRBJ1-2
CASSYEGTGGRAQYF | TGTGCCAGCAGTTACGAGGGGACAGGTGGTAGGGCGCAGTATTTT | TRBV6-5 | few | TRBD1 | TRBJ2-3
CASSPTSGRINEQFF | TGCGCCAGCAGCCCGACTAGCGGGAGAATCAATGAGCAGTTCTTC | TRBV10-2 | few | TRBD2 | TRBJ2-1
CASSYAGGTGELFF | TGTGCCAGCAGTTACGCGGGGGGCACCGGGGAGCTGTTTTTT | TRBV6-5 | few | TRBD2 | TRBJ2-2
CASSGKQGFTYNEQFF | TGCGCCAGCAGCGGAAAACAGGGGTTTACCTACAATGAGCAGTTCTTC | TRBV5-1 | medium-sized | TRBD1 | TRBJ2-1
CASRRRGQGSRRGAFF | TGTGCCAGCAGGAGGAGAGGACAGGGTTCTCGACGTGGAGCTTTCTTT | TRBV3-1 | few | TRBD1 | TRBJ1-1
CASSLESSRSYEQYF | TGTGCCAGCAGCTTAGAGAGTTCCCGGTCCTACGAGCAGTACTTC | TRBV7-9 | few | NA | TRBJ2-7
CSAQRYPNNEQFF | TGCAGTGCCCAAAGGTACCCAAACAATGAGCAGTTCTTC | TRBV20-1 | many | NA | TRBJ2-1
CASSQDDIRGYTF | TGCGCCAGCAGCCAAGATGACATTCGAGGCTACACCTTC | TRBV4-1 | many | NA | TRBJ1-2
CATSDFGLSAYNEQFF | TGTGCCACCAGTGATTTTGGGCTTAGCGCCTACAATGAGCAGTTCTTC | TRBV24-1 | NA | NA | TRBJ2-1
CASREAQGGDGYTF | TGTGCCAGCAGGGAGGCTCAGGGGGGCGATGGCTACACCTTC | TRBV6-1 | NA | TRBD1 | TRBJ1-2
CASSPDEGVHNEQFF | TGCGCCAGCAGTCCTGATGAGGGGGTCCACAATGAGCAGTTCTTC | TRBV5-1 | NA | NA | TRBJ2-1
CASSRRTRAYTDTQYF | TGTGCCAGCAGCCGAAGGACTCGAGCATACACAGATACGCAGTATTTT | TRBV5-4 | NA | NA | TRBJ2-3
CASSPISRGANGYTF | TGTGCCAGCAGTCCTATTTCCAGGGGGGCTAATGGCTACACCTTC | TRBV27 | NA | TRBD1 | TRBJ1-2
CASSPGAVADTQYF | TGTGCCAGCAGCCCCGGCGCGGTCGCAGATACGCAGTATTTT | TRBV7-2 | few | NA | TRBJ2-3
CASSLSGSPTGELFF | TGTGCCAGCAGTTTATCCGGCAGCCCTACCGGGGAGCTGTTTTTT | TRBV27 | few | NA | TRBJ2-2
CASSPLRVGTDTQYF | TGTGCCAGCAGCCCCCTCAGGGTCGGCACAGATACGCAGTATTTT | TRBV7-9 | few | NA | TRBJ2-3
CSARDEAYGYTF | TGCAGTGCTAGAGATGAGGCTTATGGCTACACCTTC | TRBV20-1 | few | NA | TRBJ1-2
CASRDTGTRGYTF | TGTGCCAGCAGGGACACAGGGACACGGGGCTACACCTTC | TRBV6-5 | many | NA | TRBJ1-2
CASSQEPGGRGQFF | TGTGCCAGCAGCCAAGAACCCGGGGGGAGGGGGCAGTTCTTC | TRBV3-1 | NA | TRBD2 | TRBJ2-1
CSARVLDRLARWTVTQYF | TGCAGTGCTAGAGTTTTAGATCGGTTAGCGAGGTGGACAGTTACGCAGTATTTT | TRBV20-1 | NA | NA | TRBJ2-3
CATDASGTAGDTQYF | TGTGCCACCGACGCTAGCGGGACCGCGGGAGATACGCAGTATTTT | TRBV7-9 | NA | TRBD2 | TRBJ2-3
CASSPAGGQETQYF | TGTGCCAGCAGCCCCGCGGGCGGCCAAGAGACCCAGTACTTC | TRBV3-1 | NA | NA | TRBJ2-5
CASSFRDSSAGELFF | TGTGCCAGCAGCTTCCGGGACAGTTCCGCCGGGGAGCTGTTTTTT | TRBV7-6 | NA | TRBD1 | TRBJ2-2
CASSYRQGPLHF | TGTGCCAGCAGTTACCGACAGGGCCCCCTCCACTTT | TRBV28 | NA | TRBD1 | TRBJ1-6
CASREPGGRDYGYTF | TGTGCCAGCAGAGAACCAGGAGGTCGCGACTATGGCTACACCTTC | TRBV6-1 | many | NA | TRBJ1-2
CVSSEVGSGSLTDTQYF | TGTGTCAGCAGTGAAGTTGGCAGCGGGAGTCTGACAGATACGCAGTATTTT | TRBV6-1 | NA | TRBD2 | TRBJ2-3
CASRDGQDNTEAFF | TGTGCCAGCAGGGATGGACAGGACAACACTGAAGCTTTCTTT | TRBV6-1 | NA | TRBD1 | TRBJ1-1
CSARGQRAYLNNEQFF | TGCAGTGCTAGAGGGCAGCGGGCCTATTTGAACAATGAGCAGTTCTTC | TRBV20-1 | NA | NA | TRBJ2-1
CAISESTEAYGYTF | TGTGCCATCAGTGAGTCGACAGAGGCCTATGGCTACACCTTC | TRBV10-3 | many | NA | TRBJ1-2
CASSLVENSGNTIYF | TGTGCCAGCAGTTTAGTTGAGAACTCTGGAAACACCATATATTTT | TRBV28 | NA | NA | TRBJ1-3